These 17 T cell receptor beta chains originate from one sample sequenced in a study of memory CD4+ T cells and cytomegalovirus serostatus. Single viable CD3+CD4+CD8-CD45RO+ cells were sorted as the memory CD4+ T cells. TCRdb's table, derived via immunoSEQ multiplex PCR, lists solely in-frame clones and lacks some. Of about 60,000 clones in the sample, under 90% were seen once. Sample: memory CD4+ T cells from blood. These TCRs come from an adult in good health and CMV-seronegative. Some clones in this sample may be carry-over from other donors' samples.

The CDR3 bases are TGTGCCAGCAGCCGTGGACAGAATATATACGAGCAGTACTTC. It yields the protein CASSRGQNIYEQYF. V gene TRBV11-1 combines with J gene TRBJ2-7; D may be TRBD1 (6 bases). The ends were cut back, 5 bases at V and 4 bases at J, with 15 bases in the middle. The CDR3 length is 14 residues. Germline lookup yields CDR1 SGHAT and CDR2 FQDESV (reference sequence).

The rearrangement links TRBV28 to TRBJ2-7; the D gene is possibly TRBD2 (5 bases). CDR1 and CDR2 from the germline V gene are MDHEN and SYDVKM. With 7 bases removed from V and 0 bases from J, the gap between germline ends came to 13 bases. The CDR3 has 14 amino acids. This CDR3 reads CASNRPGSSYEQYF. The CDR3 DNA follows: TGTGCCAGCAACCGCCCGGGGAGCTCCTACGAGCAGTACTTC.

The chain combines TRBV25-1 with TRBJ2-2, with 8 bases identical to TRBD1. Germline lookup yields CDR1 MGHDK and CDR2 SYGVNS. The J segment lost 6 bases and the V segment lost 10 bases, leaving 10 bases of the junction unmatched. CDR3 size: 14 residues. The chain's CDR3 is CATMTGVYPGELFF. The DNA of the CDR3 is TGTGCCACCATGACAGGGGTGTATCCCGGGGAGCTGTTTTTT.

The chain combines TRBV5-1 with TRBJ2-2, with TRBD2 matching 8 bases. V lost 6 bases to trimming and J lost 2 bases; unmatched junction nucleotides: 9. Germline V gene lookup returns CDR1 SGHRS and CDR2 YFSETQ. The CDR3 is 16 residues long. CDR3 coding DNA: TGCGCCAGCACGCCACAGCGGGAGTCAAACACCGGGGAGCTGTTTTTT. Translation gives CASTPQRESNTGELFF. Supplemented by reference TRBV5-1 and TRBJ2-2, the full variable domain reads KAGVTQTPRYLIKTRGQQVTLSCSPISGHRSVSWYQQTPGQGLQFLFEYFSETQRNKGNFPGRFSGRQFSNSRSEMNVSTLELGDSALYLCASTPQRESNTGELFFGEGSRLTVL.

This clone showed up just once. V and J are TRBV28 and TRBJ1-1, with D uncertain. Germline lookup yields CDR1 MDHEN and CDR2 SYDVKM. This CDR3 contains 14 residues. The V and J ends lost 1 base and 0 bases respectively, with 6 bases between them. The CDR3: CASSLLPVNTEAFF. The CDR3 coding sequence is TGTGCCAGCAGTTTATTACCAGTGAACACTGAAGCTTTCTTT.

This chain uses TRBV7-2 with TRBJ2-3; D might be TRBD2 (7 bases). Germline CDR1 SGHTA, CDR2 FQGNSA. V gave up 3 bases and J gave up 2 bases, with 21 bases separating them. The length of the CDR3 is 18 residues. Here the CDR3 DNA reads TGTGCCAGCAGCTTTTGGGGGGGCGGGACAAAAAACACAGATACGCAGTATTTT. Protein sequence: CASSFWGGGTKNTDTQYF.

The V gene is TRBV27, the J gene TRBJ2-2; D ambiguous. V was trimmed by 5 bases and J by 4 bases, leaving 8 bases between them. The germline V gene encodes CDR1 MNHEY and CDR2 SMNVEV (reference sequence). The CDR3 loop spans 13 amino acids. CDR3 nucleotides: TGTGCCAGCAGTCTCGGTCTCACCGGGGAGCTGTTTTTT. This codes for CASSLGLTGELFF.

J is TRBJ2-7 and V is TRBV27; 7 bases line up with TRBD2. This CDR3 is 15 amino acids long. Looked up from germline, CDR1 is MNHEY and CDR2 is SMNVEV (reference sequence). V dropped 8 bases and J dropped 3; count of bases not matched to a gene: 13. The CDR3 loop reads CASAVPGRALYEQYF. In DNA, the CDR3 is TGTGCCAGCGCCGTCCCGGGGAGGGCCCTCTACGAGCAGTACTTC.

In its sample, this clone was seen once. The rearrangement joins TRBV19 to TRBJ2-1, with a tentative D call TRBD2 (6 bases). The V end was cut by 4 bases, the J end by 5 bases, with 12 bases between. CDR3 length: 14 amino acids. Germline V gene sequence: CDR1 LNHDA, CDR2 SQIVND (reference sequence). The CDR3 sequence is CASSRDLSHNEQFF. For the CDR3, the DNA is TGTGCCAGTAGTAGGGACTTAAGTCACAATGAGCAGTTCTTC.

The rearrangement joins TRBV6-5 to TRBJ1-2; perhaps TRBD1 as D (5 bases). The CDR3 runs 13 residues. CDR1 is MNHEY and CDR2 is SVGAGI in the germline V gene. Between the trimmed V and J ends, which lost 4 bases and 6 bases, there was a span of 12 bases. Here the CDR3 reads CASSSSYRNGYTF. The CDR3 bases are TGTGCCAGCAGTTCGTCATACAGGAATGGCTACACCTTC.

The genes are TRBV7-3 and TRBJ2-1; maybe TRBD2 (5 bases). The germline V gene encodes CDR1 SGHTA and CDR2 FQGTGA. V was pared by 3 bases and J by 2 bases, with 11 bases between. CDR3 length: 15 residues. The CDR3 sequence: CASSLLAGTYNEQFF. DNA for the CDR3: TGTGCCAGCAGCTTGTTGGCGGGTACCTACAATGAGCAGTTCTTC.

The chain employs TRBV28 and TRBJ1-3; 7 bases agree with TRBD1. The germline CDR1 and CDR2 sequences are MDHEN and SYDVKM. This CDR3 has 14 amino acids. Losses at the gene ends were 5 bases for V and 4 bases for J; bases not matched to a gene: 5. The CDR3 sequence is CASSLHRGGNTIYF. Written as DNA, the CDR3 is TGTGCCAGCAGTCTCCACAGGGGAGGAAACACCATATATTTT.

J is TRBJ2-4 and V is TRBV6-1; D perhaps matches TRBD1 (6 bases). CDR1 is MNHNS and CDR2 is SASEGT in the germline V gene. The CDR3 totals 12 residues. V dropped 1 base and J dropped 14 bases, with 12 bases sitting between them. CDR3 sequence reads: CASSEDRAEKYF. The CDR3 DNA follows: TGTGCCAGCAGTGAAGACAGGGCCGAAAAGTACTTC.

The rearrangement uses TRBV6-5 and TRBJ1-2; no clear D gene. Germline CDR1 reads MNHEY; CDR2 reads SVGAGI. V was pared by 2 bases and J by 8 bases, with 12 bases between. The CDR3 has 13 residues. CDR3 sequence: CASSYEGGSGYTF. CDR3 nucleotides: TGTGCCAGCAGTTACGAGGGTGGGAGCGGCTACACCTTC.

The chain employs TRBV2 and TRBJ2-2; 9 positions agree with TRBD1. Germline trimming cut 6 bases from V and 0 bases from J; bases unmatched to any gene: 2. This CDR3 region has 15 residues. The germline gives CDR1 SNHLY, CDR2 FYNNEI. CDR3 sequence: CASRGTGTNTGELFF. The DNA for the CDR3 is TGTGCCAGCAGAGGGACAGGGACGAACACCGGGGAGCTGTTTTTT.

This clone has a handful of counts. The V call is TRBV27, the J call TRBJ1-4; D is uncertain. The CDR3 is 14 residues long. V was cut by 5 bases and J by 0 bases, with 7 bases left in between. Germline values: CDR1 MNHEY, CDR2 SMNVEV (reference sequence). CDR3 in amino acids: CASSGVSTNEKLFF. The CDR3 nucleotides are TGTGCCAGCAGTGGTGTATCAACTAATGAAAAACTGTTTTTT.

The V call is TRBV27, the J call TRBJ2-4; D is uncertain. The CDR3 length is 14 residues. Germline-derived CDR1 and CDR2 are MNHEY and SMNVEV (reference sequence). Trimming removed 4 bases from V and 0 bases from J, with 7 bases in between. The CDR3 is CASSSRLAKNIQYF. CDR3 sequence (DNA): TGTGCCAGCAGTTCCAGATTAGCCAAAAACATTCAGTACTTC.